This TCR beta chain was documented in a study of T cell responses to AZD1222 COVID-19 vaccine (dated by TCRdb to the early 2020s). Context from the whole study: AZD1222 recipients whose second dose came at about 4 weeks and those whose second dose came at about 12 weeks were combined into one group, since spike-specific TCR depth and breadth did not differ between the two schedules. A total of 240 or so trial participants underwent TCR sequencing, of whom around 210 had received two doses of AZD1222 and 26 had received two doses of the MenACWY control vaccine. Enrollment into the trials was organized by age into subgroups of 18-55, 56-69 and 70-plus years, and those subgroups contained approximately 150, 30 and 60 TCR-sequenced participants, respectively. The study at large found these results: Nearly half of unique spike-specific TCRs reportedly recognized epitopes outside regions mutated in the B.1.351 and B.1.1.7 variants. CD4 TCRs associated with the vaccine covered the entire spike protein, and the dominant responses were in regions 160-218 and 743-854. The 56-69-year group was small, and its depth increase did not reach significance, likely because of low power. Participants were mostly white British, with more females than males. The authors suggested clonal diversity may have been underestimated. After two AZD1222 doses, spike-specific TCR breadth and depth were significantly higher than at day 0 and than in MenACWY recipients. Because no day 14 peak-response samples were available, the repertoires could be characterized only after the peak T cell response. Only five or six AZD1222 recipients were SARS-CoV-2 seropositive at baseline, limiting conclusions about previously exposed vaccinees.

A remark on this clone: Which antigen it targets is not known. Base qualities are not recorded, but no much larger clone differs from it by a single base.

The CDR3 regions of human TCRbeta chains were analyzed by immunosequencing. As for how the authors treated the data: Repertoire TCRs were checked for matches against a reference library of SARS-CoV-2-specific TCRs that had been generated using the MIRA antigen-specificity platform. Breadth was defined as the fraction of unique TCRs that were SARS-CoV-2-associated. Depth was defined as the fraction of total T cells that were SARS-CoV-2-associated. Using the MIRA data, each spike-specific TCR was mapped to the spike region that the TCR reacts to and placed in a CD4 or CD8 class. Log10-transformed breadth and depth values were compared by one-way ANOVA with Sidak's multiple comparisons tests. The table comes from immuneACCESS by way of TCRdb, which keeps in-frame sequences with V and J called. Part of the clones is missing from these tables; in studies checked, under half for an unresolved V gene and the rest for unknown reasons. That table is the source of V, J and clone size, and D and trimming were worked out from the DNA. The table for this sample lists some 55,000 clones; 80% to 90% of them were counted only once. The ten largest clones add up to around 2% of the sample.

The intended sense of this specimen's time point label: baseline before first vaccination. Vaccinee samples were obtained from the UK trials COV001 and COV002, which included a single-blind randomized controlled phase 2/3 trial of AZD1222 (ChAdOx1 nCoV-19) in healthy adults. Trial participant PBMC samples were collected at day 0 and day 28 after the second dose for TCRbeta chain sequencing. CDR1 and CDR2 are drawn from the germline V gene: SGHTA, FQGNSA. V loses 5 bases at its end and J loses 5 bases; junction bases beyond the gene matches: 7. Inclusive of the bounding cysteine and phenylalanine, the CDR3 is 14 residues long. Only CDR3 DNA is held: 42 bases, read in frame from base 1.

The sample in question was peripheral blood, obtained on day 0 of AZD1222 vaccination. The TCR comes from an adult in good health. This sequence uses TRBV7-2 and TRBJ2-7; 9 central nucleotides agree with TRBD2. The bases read TGTGCCAGCAGCCCGGGACTAGCTCGCCACGAGCAGTACTTC. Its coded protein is CASSPGLARHEQYF.